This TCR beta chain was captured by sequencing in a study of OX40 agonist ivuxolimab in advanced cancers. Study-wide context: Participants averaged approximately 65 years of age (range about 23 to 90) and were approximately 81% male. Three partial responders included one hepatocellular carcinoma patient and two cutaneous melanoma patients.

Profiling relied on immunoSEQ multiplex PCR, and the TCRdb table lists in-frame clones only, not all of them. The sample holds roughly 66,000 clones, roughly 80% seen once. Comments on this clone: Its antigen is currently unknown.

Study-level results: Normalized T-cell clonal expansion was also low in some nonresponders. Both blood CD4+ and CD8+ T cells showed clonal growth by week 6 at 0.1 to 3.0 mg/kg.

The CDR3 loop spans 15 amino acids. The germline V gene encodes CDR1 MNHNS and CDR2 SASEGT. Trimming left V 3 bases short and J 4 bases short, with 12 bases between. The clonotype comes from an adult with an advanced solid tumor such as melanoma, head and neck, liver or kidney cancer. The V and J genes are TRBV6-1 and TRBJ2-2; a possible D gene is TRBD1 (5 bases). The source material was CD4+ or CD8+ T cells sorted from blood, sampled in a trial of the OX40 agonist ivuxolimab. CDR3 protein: CASSERQGLTGELFF. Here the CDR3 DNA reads TGTGCCAGCAGTGAGAGGCAGGGCCTCACCGGGGAGCTGTTTTTT.